These T cell receptor beta chains were read from a single sample in a study of T cell responses to AZD1222 COVID-19 vaccine. Some clones are missing from TCRdb's copy, which holds only in-frame ones; the method was immunoSEQ multiplex PCR. The data contain some 140,000 clones, 89% of them singletons. The sequencing used peripheral blood, collected 28 days after the second AZD1222 dose. Source of these receptors: an adult who received the AZD1222 COVID-19 vaccine. Both conserved end residues are part of each CDR3. D genes are given only for firm matches. Clone size is not always given. Where it is, it says once, few, many or a class for expanded clones.

j_call clone_size v_call d_call cdr3_aa cdr3_nt
TRBJ2-7 . TRBV18 TRBD2 CASSPRSASGGEQYF TGTGCCAGCTCTCCCAGGTCGGCTAGCGGGGGCGAGCAGTACTTC
TRBJ2-7 . TRBV7-2 . CASSDSLYEQYF TGTGCCAGCAGTGACAGCCTGTACGAGCAGTACTTC
TRBJ2-7 . TRBV4-1 TRBD1 CASSQRSSGTGGMEQYF TGCGCCAGCAGCCAGCGTTCTTCCGGGACAGGGGGAATGGAGCAGTACTTC
TRBJ2-1 . TRBV4-2 TRBD2 CASSQDQGSGRTGEQFF TGTGCCAGCAGCCAAGATCAGGGTAGCGGGAGAACGGGTGAGCAGTTCTTC
TRBJ1-4 . TRBV23-1 . CASTPESLGEKLFF TGCGCCAGCACCCCCGAATCCCTGGGCGAAAAACTGTTTTTT
TRBJ1-6 once TRBV2 TRBD1 CASSPLTGTNSPLHF TGTGCCAGCAGTCCTCTGACAGGGACTAATTCACCCCTCCACTTT
TRBJ2-1 . TRBV11-2 . CASSLVLAEQFF TGTGCCAGCAGCTTAGTTCTAGCTGAGCAGTTCTTC
TRBJ1-3 . TRBV18 . CASSPRGGVGNTIYF TGTGCCAGCTCACCACGTGGAGGGGTCGGAAACACCATATATTTT
TRBJ1-1 once TRBV19 . CASSIGVWTEAFF TGTGCCAGTAGTATAGGTGTGTGGACTGAAGCTTTCTTT
TRBJ1-1 once TRBV12-3/TRBV12-4 . CASTQSDTEAFF TGTGCCAGCACCCAATCCGACACTGAAGCTTTCTTT
TRBJ2-1 . TRBV5-1 . CASSLREGGTYNEQFF TGCGCCAGCAGCTTGCGTGAGGGAGGTACCTACAATGAGCAGTTCTTC
TRBJ2-6 few TRBV11-3 TRBD1 CASSQGAGPSGANVLTF TGTGCCAGCAGCCAGGGGGCCGGCCCCTCTGGGGCCAACGTCCTGACTTTC
TRBJ1-4 . TRBV7-9 TRBD1 CASRPDRGGRTNEKLFF TGTGCCAGCAGACCCGACAGGGGAGGACGAACTAATGAAAAACTGTTTTTT
TRBJ2-7 . TRBV7-9 TRBD2 CASSQVIPGTSSHEQYF TGTGCCAGCAGTCAAGTCATCCCCGGGACTAGTTCCCACGAACAGTACTTC
TRBJ2-3 . TRBV5-1 . CASSWEMMGGNWDTQYF TGCGCCAGCAGCTGGGAGATGATGGGGGGAAATTGGGATACGCAGTATTTT
TRBJ2-1 . TRBV7-9 TRBD2 CASSLGDSGVLNEQFF TGTGCCAGCAGCTTAGGGGATAGCGGGGTTCTCAATGAGCAGTTCTTC
TRBJ1-1 once TRBV2 . CASSVWEGNTEAFF TGTGCCAGCAGTGTCTGGGAGGGAAACACTGAAGCTTTCTTT
TRBJ2-1 . TRBV6-6 . CASSYLGGNRYNEQFF TGTGCCAGCAGTTACCTGGGCGGGAACCGCTACAATGAGCAGTTCTTC
TRBJ2-7 . TRBV5-1 TRBD1 CASSTGTGDYEQYF TGCGCCAGCAGCACCGGGACAGGGGACTACGAGCAGTACTTC
TRBJ2-5 . TRBV18 . CASSQGHPMGTQYF TGTGCCAGCTCACAGGGACACCCGATGGGGACCCAGTACTTC
TRBJ1-4 once TRBV5-1 . CASSLAGTTNEKLFF TGCGCCAGCAGCTTGGCCGGAACAACTAATGAAAAACTGTTTTTT
TRBJ2-7 . TRBV30 . CAWGRRSYEQYF TGTGCCTGGGGACGTCGCTCCTACGAGCAGTACTTC
TRBJ1-6 . TRBV7-2 . CASSWSPRADSPLHF TGTGCCAGCAGCTGGTCCCCGAGGGCCGATTCACCCCTCCACTTT
TRBJ2-1 few TRBV7-9 . CASSLDGSPWEEQFF TGTGCCAGCAGCTTAGACGGTTCCCCCTGGGAAGAGCAGTTCTTC
TRBJ1-1 . TRBV29-1 TRBD1 CSVGQGFAEAFF TGCAGCGTCGGACAGGGTTTCGCTGAAGCTTTCTTT
TRBJ1-2 . TRBV9 TRBD1 CASRRDRNNYGYTF TGTGCCAGCAGACGGGACAGAAATAACTATGGCTACACCTTC
TRBJ2-3 . TRBV10-2 . CASSAQGIGTDTQYF TGCGCCAGCAGTGCGCAGGGAATTGGCACAGATACGCAGTATTTT
TRBJ2-1 . TRBV6-5 . CASSWGSSYNEQFF TGTGCCAGCAGCTGGGGGAGCTCCTACAATGAGCAGTTCTTC
TRBJ1-3 . TRBV9 . CASGQRVSGNTIYF TGTGCCAGCGGCCAGAGAGTCTCTGGAAACACCATATATTTT
TRBJ1-1 . TRBV4-2 . CASSQELGNTEAFF TGTGCCAGCAGCCAAGAACTAGGGAACACTGAAGCTTTCTTT
TRBJ1-5 . TRBV28 . CASRSPSNQPQHF TGTGCCAGCAGGTCGCCTAGCAATCAGCCCCAGCATTTT
TRBJ2-7 many TRBV29-1 . CSVSEAYEQYF TGCAGCGTGTCGGAAGCCTACGAGCAGTACTTC
TRBJ1-1 . TRBV7-2 . CASSVLTGVAFF TGTGCCAGCAGCGTTCTGACGGGAGTGGCTTTCTTT
TRBJ2-5 . TRBV19 TRBD1 CASSIDPPTGGAGKTQYF TGTGCCAGTAGTATAGACCCCCCGACAGGGGGCGCGGGTAAGACCCAGTACTTC
TRBJ2-2 once TRBV3-1/TRBV3-2 TRBD2 CASSQGLAGPNTGELFF TGTGCCAGCAGCCAGGGACTAGCGGGGCCGAACACCGGGGAGCTGTTTTTT
TRBJ1-1 once TRBV19 . CASSIDPLIGSGDTEAFF TGTGCCAGTAGTATAGACCCCCTAATCGGTTCGGGGGACACTGAAGCTTTCTTT
TRBJ2-7 . TRBV3-1/TRBV3-2 . CASSPRAYEQYF TGTGCCAGCAGCCCCCGAGCCTACGAGCAGTACTTC
TRBJ1-1 . TRBV15 . CATSRVGHSNTEAFF TGTGCCACCAGCAGAGTGGGACATTCGAACACTGAAGCTTTCTTT
TRBJ2-5 . TRBV7-6 TRBD2 CASSSPHGSSGRWRGQETQYF TGTGCCAGCAGCTCCCCCCACGGGTCTAGCGGGAGGTGGAGGGGACAAGAGACCCAGTACTTC
TRBJ1-2 . TRBV10-3 TRBD1 CAISEGAGGAGYTF TGTGCCATCAGTGAAGGGGCAGGGGGCGCTGGCTACACCTTC
TRBJ1-1 . TRBV18 . CASSPLPRIAEAFF TGTGCCAGCTCTCCTTTACCCAGGATTGCTGAAGCTTTCTTT
TRBJ2-2 . TRBV6-4 TRBD2 CASSTLAGVGELFF TGTGCCAGCAGTACTCTAGCGGGAGTCGGGGAGCTGTTTTTT
TRBJ2-7 . TRBV6-5 . CASRTGFGPSYEQYF TGTGCCAGCAGGACAGGTTTCGGACCCTCCTACGAGCAGTACTTC
TRBJ1-1 . TRBV30 . CAWSVMWSDEAFF TGTGCCTGGAGTGTTATGTGGTCGGATGAAGCTTTCTTT
TRBJ1-6 once TRBV19 . CATAASSYNSPLHF TGTGCCACCGCGGCCAGCTCCTATAATTCACCCCTCCACTTT
TRBJ1-2 many TRBV2 . CASIQGGNYGYTF TGTGCCAGCATCCAGGGAGGGAACTATGGCTACACCTTC